The rows below give T cell receptor beta chains drawn from one sample of a study of a mutant IDH1 vaccine in newly diagnosed glioma. Antigen specificity for these receptors is unknown. Clones were read by immunoSEQ multiplex PCR, and TCRdb kept only the in-frame ones, dropping some. Among approximately 60,000 clones listed, more than 75% were seen once. Sequences were derived from PBMCs, sampled from a glioma patient whose treatment included an IDH1 peptide vaccine. These receptors originate from a man aged 40-49 years with glioma. Both conserved end residues are part of each CDR3. Rows give clone size only sometimes, using once, few, many, or a class for an expanded clone.

.	TRBV7-9	TRBJ2-5	16	CASSPPGDRRQETQYF
.	TRBV2	TRBJ2-2	13	CASRAEYTGELFF
.	TRBV9	TRBJ2-1	15	CASSVESRARDEQFF
few	TRBV4-1	TRBJ2-4	16	CASSHGGLAGVGFQYF
.	TRBV14	TRBJ1-2	15	CASSPTGGGSYGYTF
.	TRBV9	TRBJ2-4	14	CASTPRTGENIQYF
.	TRBV27	TRBJ2-7	15	CASRKTGQGTGEQYF
few	TRBV5-4	TRBJ2-7	15	CASSPRAGSSYEQYF
.	TRBV27	TRBJ2-2	16	CASRALSDLATGELFF
.	TRBV5-1	TRBJ1-4	15	CASSRQAATNEKLFF
.	TRBV6-4	TRBJ1-1	13	CASSRQVYTEAFF
.	TRBV5-4	TRBJ1-1	15	CASSLIQGLNTEAFF
.	TRBV9	TRBJ2-1	14	CASSVGGGYNEQFF
once	TRBV9	TRBJ2-7	13	CASSVDSISEQYF
.	TRBV5-1	TRBJ1-1	16	CASSLVGGRADTEAFF
.	TRBV28	TRBJ2-5	13	CASSLWLQETQYF
once	TRBV6-1	TRBJ1-3	17	CASSEAQGLLSGNTIYF
.	TRBV7-9	TRBJ2-5	15	CATEPRGRAAETQYF
.	TRBV7-8	TRBJ1-2	13	CASSLQGGDGYTF
.	TRBV2	TRBJ1-1	14	CASSEGGAGSEAFF
.	TRBV2	TRBJ1-3	16	CASSEAPSYSGNTIYF
.	TRBV6-6	TRBJ1-1	15	CASSYSWAGSSEAFF
.	TRBV7-9	TRBJ1-4	16	CASSLGYTATNEKLFF
.	TRBV7-6	TRBJ2-5	12	CASSLDPETQYF
few	TRBV5-1	TRBJ1-2	18	CASNLDPIRTELSYGYTF
.	TRBV4-1	TRBJ2-1	16	CASSPTTAYMIDEQFF
.	TRBV4-2	TRBJ2-2	16	CASSEGTSLYTGELFF
.	TRBV6-4	TRBJ2-3	14	CASSVGAGTDTQYF
.	TRBV6-1	TRBJ2-4	14	CASIAGVTKNIQYF
.	TRBV7-8	TRBJ2-2	17	CASRDGQGARLTGELFF
.	TRBV5-1	TRBJ2-2	16	CASSLAFGLTTGELFF
.	TRBV19	TRBJ1-3	12	CASRYGGNTIYF
.	TRBV7-3	TRBJ1-4	15	CASSLTNTGNEKLFF
.	TRBV28	TRBJ1-5	15	CASSLRGVSNQPQHF
few	TRBV5-6	TRBJ2-2	11	CASSSTRELFF
few	TRBV6-1	TRBJ2-7	14	CASSELPGVGEQYF
.	TRBV6-4	TRBJ2-3	16	CASSEAGGGAADTQYF
.	TRBV7-9	TRBJ1-2	13	CASSLTDLYGYTF
few	TRBV7-2	TRBJ2-1	15	CASSRVGTSLNEQFF
few	TRBV18	TRBJ2-7	13	CASSTGQSYEQYF
once	TRBV2	TRBJ2-7	14	CASSETSASYEQYF
.	TRBV4-2	TRBJ1-4	15	CASSQDAQRREKLFF
.	TRBV18	TRBJ1-2	17	CASSPTQTGAPLRGYTF
medium-sized	TRBV29-1	TRBJ1-5	12	CSVADLHQPQHF
.	TRBV12-5	TRBJ2-7	15	CASGLPRTGGGEQYF
.	TRBV29-1	TRBJ2-1	14	CSAKKREARNEQFF
few	TRBV10-1	TRBJ2-3	16	CASSPQGTDATDTQYF
.	TRBV28	TRBJ2-7	14	CASSQGQGAYEQYF
.	TRBV25-1	TRBJ2-1	12	CASSEWGNEQFF
.	TRBV7-2	TRBJ2-7	19	CASSLAAGQGRLGFYEQYF
.	TRBV5-1	TRBJ2-7	15	CASSLGQHQTYEQYF
.	TRBV7-3	TRBJ2-1	13	CASSLNGGNEQFF
.	TRBV29-1	TRBJ2-7	14	CSVEISPGAYEQYF